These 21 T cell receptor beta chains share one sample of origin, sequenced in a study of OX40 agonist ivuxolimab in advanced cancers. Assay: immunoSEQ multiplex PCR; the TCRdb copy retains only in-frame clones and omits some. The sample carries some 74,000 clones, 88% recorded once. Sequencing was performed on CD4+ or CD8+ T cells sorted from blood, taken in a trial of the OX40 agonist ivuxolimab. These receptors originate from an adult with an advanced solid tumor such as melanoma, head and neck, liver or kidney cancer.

The CDR3 spells CASSPSMNTEAFF. The CDR3 DNA follows: TGTGCCAGCAGCCCCTCTATGAACACTGAAGCTTTCTTT. This chain connects TRBV9 to TRBJ1-1; no definite D call. The V end was cut by 4 bases, the J end by 0 bases, with 7 bases between. Per germline, CDR1 SGDLS and CDR2 YYNGEE. This CDR3 has 13 amino acids. Filled out from reference TRBV9 and TRBJ1-1, the complete variable domain reads DSGVTQTPKHLITATGQRVTLRCSPRSGDLSVYWYQQSLDQGLQFLIQYYNGEERAKGNILERFSAQQFPDLHSELNLSSLELGDSALYFCASSPSMNTEAFFGQGTRLTVV.

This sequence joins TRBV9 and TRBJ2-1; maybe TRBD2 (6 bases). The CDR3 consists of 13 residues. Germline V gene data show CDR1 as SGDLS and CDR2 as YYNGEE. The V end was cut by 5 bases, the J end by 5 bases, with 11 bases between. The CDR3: CASSLATHNEQFF. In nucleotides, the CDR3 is TGTGCCAGCAGTCTAGCGACCCACAATGAGCAGTTCTTC.

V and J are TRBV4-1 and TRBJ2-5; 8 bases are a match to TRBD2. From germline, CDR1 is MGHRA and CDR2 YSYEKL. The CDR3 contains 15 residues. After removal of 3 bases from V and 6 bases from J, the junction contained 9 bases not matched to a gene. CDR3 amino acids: CASSQTGGERQTQYF. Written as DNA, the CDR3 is TGCGCCAGCAGCCAGACGGGAGGGGAAAGACAGACCCAGTACTTC.

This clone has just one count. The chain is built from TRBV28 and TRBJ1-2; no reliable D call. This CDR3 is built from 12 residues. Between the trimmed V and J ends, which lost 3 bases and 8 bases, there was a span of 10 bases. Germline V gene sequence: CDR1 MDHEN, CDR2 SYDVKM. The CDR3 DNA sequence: TGTGCCAGCAGTTTGCCAGCCCGGGGCTACACCTTC. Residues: CASSLPARGYTF.

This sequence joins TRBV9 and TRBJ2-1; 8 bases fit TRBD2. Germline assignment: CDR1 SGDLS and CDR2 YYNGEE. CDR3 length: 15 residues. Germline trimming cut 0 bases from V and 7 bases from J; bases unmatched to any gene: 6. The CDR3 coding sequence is TGTGCCAGCAGCGTAGGGGGACTAGTCACTAATGAGCAGTTCTTC. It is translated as CASSVGGLVTNEQFF.

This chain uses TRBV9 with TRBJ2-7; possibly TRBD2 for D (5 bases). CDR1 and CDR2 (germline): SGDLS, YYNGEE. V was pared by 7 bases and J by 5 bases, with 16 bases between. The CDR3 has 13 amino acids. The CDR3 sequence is CASGIRGNDEQYF. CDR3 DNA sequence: TGTGCCAGCGGGATTCGGGGTAACGACGAGCAGTACTTC.

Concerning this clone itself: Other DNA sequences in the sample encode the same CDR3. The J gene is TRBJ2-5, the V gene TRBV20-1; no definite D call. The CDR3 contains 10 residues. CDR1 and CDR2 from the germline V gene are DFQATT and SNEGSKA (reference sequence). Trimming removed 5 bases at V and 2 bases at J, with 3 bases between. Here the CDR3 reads CSAGQETQYF. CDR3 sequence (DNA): TGCAGTGCTGGGCAAGAGACCCAGTACTTC.

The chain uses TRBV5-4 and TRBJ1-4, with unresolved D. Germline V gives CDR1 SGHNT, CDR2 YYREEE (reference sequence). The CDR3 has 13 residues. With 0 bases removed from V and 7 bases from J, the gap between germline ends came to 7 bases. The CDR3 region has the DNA TGTGCCAGCAGCTTGGTGGTTGGTGAAAAACTGTTTTTT. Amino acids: CASSLVVGEKLFF.

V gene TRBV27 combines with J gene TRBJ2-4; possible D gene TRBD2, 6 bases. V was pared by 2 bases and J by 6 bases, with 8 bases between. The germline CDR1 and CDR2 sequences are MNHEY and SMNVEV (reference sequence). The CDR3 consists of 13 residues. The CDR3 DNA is TGTGCCAGCAGTTTAATGGGGGGAAACATTCAGTACTTC. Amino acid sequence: CASSLMGGNIQYF.

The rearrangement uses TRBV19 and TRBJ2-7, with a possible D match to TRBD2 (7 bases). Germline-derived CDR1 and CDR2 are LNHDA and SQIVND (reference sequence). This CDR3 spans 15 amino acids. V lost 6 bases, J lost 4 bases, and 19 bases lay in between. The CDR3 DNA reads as TGTGCCAGTAGCCCAGGTGGGGGGGCCACTTACGAGCAGTACTTC. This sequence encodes CASSPGGGATYEQYF.

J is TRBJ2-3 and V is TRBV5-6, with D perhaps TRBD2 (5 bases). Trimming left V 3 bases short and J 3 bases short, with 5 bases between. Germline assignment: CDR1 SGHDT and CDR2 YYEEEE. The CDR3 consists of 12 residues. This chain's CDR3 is CASSSGTDTQYF. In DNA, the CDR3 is TGTGCCAGCAGCTCGGGAACAGATACGCAGTATTTT.

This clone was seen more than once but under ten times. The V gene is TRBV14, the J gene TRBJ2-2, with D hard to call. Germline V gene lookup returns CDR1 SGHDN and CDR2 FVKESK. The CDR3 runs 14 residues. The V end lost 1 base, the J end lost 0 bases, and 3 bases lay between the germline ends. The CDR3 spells CASSQGSNTGELFF. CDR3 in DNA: TGTGCCAGCAGCCAAGGCTCGAACACCGGGGAGCTGTTTTTT. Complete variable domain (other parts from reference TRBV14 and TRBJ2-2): EAGVTQFPSHSVIEKGQTVTLRCDPISGHDNLYWYRRVMGKEIKFLLHFVKESKQDESGMPNNRFLAERTGGTYSTLKVQPAELEDSGVYFCASSQGSNTGELFFGEGSRLTVL.

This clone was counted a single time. Here the CDR3 reads CASSSGTWRGGGDTQYF. In DNA form, the CDR3 reads TGTGCCAGTAGTAGTGGGACGTGGCGAGGTGGGGGTGATACGCAGTATTTT. The chain joins TRBV19 to TRBJ2-3; D is possibly TRBD1 or TRBD2 (5 bases each). Germline V gene sequence: CDR1 LNHDA, CDR2 SQIVND (reference sequence). Trimming stripped 4 bases from V and 6 bases from J, with 23 bases between. This CDR3 is built from 17 residues.

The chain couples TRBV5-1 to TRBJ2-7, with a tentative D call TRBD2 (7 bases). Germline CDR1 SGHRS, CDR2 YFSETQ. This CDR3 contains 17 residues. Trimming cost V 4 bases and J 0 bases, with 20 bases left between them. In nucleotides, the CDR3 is TGCGCCAGCAGCACCGCCTTCCGGGGGGCGAGCTCCTACGAGCAGTACTTC. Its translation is CASSTAFRGASSYEQYF. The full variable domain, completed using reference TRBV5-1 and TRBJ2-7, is KAGVTQTPRYLIKTRGQQVTLSCSPISGHRSVSWYQQTPGQGLQFLFEYFSETQRNKGNFPGRFSGRQFSNSRSEMNVSTLELGDSALYLCASSTAFRGASSYEQYFGPGTRLTVT.

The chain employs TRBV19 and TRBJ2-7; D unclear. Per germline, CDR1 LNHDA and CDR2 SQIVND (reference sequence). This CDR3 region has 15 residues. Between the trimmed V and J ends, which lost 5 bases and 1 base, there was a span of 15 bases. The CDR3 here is CASSYTASSSYEQYF. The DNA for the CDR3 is TGTGCCAGTAGTTACACAGCCTCCTCTTCCTACGAGCAGTACTTC.

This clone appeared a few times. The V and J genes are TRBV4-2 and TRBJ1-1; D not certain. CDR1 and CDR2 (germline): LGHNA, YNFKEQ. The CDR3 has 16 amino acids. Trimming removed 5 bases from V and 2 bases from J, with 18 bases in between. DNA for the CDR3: TGTGCCAGCAGCGCTGACATAAGGTTAGGAAACACTGAAGCTTTCTTT. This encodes CASSADIRLGNTEAFF.

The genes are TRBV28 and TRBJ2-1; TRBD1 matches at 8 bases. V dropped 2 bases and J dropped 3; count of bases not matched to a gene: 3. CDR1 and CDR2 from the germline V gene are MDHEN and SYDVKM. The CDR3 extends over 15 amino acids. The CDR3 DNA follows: TGTGCCAGCAGTTTAGACAGGGGCCTCTACAATGAGCAGTTCTTC. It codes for CASSLDRGLYNEQFF.

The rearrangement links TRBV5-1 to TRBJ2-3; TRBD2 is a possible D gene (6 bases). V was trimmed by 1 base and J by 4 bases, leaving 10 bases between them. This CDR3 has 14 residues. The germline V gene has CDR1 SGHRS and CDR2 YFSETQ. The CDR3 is CASSLTSPPDTQYF. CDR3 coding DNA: TGCGCCAGCAGCTTGACTAGCCCCCCAGATACGCAGTATTTT.

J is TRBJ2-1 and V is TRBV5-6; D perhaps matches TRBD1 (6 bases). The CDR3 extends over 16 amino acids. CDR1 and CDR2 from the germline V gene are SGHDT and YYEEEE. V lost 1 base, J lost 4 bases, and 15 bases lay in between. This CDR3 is CASSLIWTEGYNEQFF. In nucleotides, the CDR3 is TGTGCCAGCAGCTTGATTTGGACAGAAGGTTACAATGAGCAGTTCTTC. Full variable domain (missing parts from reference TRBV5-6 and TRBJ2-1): DAGVTQSPTHLIKTRGQQVTLRCSPKSGHDTVSWYQQALGQGPQFIFQYYEEEERQRGNFPDRFSGHQFPNYSSELNVNALLLGDSALYLCASSLIWTEGYNEQFFGPGTRLTVL.

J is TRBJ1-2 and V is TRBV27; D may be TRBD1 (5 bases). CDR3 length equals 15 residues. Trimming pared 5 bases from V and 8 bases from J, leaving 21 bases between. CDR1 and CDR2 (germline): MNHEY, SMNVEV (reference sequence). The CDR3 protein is CASSLLNQGQGGYTF. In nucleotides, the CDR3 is TGTGCCAGCAGTCTCCTTAACCAGGGTCAGGGAGGCTACACCTTC.

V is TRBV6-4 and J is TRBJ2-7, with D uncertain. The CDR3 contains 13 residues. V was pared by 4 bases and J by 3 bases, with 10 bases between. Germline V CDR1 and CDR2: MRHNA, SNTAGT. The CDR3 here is CASSGQLFYEQYF. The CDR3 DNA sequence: TGTGCCAGCAGTGGGCAGCTTTTCTACGAGCAGTACTTC.